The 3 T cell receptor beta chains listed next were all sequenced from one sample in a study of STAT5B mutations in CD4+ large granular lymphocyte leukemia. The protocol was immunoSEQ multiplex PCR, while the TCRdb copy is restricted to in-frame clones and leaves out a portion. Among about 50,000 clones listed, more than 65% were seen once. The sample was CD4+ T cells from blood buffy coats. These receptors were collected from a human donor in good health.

The CDR3 DNA reads TGTGCCAGCAGCGCCGGACTAGCGGGAGTAGGGCAGGAGACCCAGTACTTC. Translation gives CASSAGLAGVGQETQYF. The chain is built from TRBV7-3 and TRBJ2-5, with 13 bases aligning to TRBD2. This CDR3 spans 17 amino acids. Germline lookup yields CDR1 SGHTA and CDR2 FQGTGA. After removal of 5 bases from V and 5 bases from J, the junction contained 11 bases not matched to a gene.

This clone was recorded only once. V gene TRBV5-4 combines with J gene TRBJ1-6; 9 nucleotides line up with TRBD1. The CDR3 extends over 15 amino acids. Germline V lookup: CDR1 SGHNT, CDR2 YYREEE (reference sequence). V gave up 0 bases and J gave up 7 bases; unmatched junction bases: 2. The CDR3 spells CASSLDRGPNSPLHF. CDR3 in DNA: TGTGCCAGCAGCTTGGACAGGGGGCCAAATTCACCCCTCCACTTT.

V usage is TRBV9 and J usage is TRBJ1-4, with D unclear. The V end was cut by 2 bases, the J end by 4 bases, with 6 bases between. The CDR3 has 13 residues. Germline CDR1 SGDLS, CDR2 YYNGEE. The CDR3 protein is CASSVSGNEKLFF. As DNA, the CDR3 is TGTGCCAGCAGCGTCTCCGGTAATGAAAAACTGTTTTTT. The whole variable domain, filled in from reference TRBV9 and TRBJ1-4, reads DSGVTQTPKHLITATGQRVTLRCSPRSGDLSVYWYQQSLDQGLQFLIQYYNGEERAKGNILERFSAQQFPDLHSELNLSSLELGDSALYFCASSVSGNEKLFFGSGTQLSVL.